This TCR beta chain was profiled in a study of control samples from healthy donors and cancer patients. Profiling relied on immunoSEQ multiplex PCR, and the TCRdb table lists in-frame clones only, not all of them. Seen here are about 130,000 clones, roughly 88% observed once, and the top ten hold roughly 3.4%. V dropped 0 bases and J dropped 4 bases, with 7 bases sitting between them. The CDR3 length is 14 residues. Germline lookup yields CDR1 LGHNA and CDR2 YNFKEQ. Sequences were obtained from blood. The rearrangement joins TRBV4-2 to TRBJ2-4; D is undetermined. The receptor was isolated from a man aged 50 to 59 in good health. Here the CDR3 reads CASSQDRSKNIQYF. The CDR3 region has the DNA TGTGCCAGCAGCCAAGACAGGAGTAAAAACATTCAGTACTTC.